Sequencing of this T cell receptor beta chain was carried out in a study of cytomegalovirus exposure and HLA in healthy donors. A remark on this clone: The antigen remains unidentified.

With 60 Vbeta and 13 Jbeta primers, the PCR was carried out. Here immunoSEQ multiplex PCR was the method, and the copy in TCRdb shows in-frame clones only, minus some. The top ten clones hold about 0.71% of a sample with about 94,000 clones, approximately 80% of them seen once. Germline V lookup: CDR1 SGHTA, CDR2 FQGNSA. V shed 5 bases, J shed 5 bases, and the junction held 7 bases outside the gene matches. There are 15 residues in the CDR3. There were likely unrecorded immune exposures, though donors were nominally healthy when sampled. Study-level points and caveats: The only immune exposure information that was available was CMV serostatus. A later analysis reportedly found fewer N-insertions in an Asian-associated ancestry cluster than the approximately 700-donor mean. Later work showed greater clonal expansion in HLA-associated TCR beta chains than in equally common others.

This TCR was recovered from a woman aged 55-69 years in good health and CMV-seronegative. The gene calls are TRBV7-2 and TRBJ2-2; 8 nucleotides line up with TRBD2. Sequencing was done on a sample of PBMCs. CDR3 DNA: TGTGCCAGCAGCCTTACCGGGACTAGGACCGGGGAGCTGTTTTTT. Encoded protein: CASSLTGTRTGELFF.